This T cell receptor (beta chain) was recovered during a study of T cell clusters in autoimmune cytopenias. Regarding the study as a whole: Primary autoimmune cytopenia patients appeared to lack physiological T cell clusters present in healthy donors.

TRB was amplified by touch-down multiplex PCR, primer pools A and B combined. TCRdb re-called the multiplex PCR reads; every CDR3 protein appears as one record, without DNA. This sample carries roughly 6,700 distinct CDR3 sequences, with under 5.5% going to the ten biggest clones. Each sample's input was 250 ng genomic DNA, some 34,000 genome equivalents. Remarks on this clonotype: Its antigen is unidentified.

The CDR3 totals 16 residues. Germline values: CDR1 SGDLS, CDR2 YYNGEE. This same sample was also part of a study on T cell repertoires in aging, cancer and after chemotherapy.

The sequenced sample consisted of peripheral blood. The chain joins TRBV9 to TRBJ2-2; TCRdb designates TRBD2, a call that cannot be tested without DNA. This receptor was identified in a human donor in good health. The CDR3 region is CASSEGLVGPTGELFF.